What follows are 17 T cell receptor beta chains derived from one specimen sequenced in a study of blood T cell repertoires in COVID-19 (dated by TCRdb to the early 2020s). Libraries were prepared through the immunoSEQ multiplex PCR assay. TCRdb stores this immuneACCESS table with in-frame sequences only. Part of the clones is absent; in the studies checked, under half of the shortfall reflects unresolved V genes, and no reason is known for the rest. The sample table records 150,000 to 200,000 clones; around 86% of these occur just once. 6% to 7% of the sample is taken by the ten largest. Sequenced material: peripheral blood. The receptors derive from a woman aged 40 to 49 with acute or convalescent COVID-19.

CDR3 region: CASSYSAGSGQFF. CDR3 DNA sequence: TGTGCCAGCAGTTACTCGGCAGGGTCAGGGCAGTTCTTC. The chain carries TRBV6-5 and TRBJ2-1; D might be TRBD1 (5 bases). CDR3 length: 13 amino acids. The ends were cut back, 0 bases at V and 12 bases at J, with 12 bases in the middle. The germline CDR1 and CDR2 sequences are MNHEY and SVGAGI.

This clone was detected only a few times. The rearrangement links TRBV2 to TRBJ1-1, with 7 bases that match TRBD1. Germline CDR1 is SNHLY and CDR2 is FYNNEI. After removal of 7 bases from V and 3 bases from J, the junction contained 8 bases not matched to a gene. The CDR3 is 14 amino acids. CDR3 bases: TGTGCCAGCAAAGACTTACAGGGGTACACTGAAGCTTTCTTT. Its protein is CASKDLQGYTEAFF.

The rearrangement links TRBV2 to TRBJ2-3; D ambiguous. Trimming left V 6 bases short and J 4 bases short, with 8 bases between. Per the germline V gene, CDR1 is SNHLY and CDR2 is FYNNEI. The CDR3 runs 12 residues. CDR3 protein: CASRARADTQYF. The CDR3 DNA sequence: TGTGCCAGCAGAGCCCGGGCAGATACGCAGTATTTT.

This chain links TRBV7-2 with TRBJ1-2; 9 bases are a match to TRBD1. This CDR3 is built from 15 residues. Losses at the gene ends were 4 bases for V and 7 bases for J; bases not matched to a gene: 10. Germline assignment: CDR1 SGHTA and CDR2 FQGNSA. The CDR3 nucleotides read TGTGCCAGCAGCTCACACAGGGGGCCCTCCCCTGGCTACACCTTC. It codes for CASSSHRGPSPGYTF.

V is TRBV6-1 and J is TRBJ1-1; no definite D call. The V and J ends lost 2 bases and 1 base respectively, with 8 bases between them. The CDR3 has 14 amino acids. Germline V gene sequence: CDR1 MNHNS, CDR2 SASEGT. The CDR3 loop reads CASSEIQPNTEAFF. The CDR3, as DNA: TGTGCCAGCAGTGAAATACAGCCGAACACTGAAGCTTTCTTT.

This clone appeared a single time. The V call is TRBV18, the J call TRBJ1-2; 9 bases map to TRBD1. V lost 5 bases, J lost 8 bases, and 6 bases stayed unmatched. This CDR3 spans 13 amino acids. CDR1 and CDR2 from the germline V gene are KGHSH and LQKENI. Here the CDR3 reads CASSWDRVGGYTF. For the CDR3, the DNA is TGTGCCAGCTCATGGGACAGGGTTGGCGGCTACACCTTC.

The V call is TRBV7-2, the J call TRBJ2-1; 10 bases align to TRBD2. Germline CDR1 is SGHTA and CDR2 is FQGNSA. V lost 6 bases to trimming and J lost 6 bases; unmatched junction nucleotides: 8. This CDR3 spans 15 amino acids. The CDR3 nucleotides are TGTGCCAGCAGAAGGAGCGGGGGGGCAGGCAATGAGCAGTTCTTC. Its protein product is CASRRSGGAGNEQFF.

The chain has TRBV7-3 and TRBJ2-5, with a tentative D call TRBD1 (6 bases). The CDR3 runs 16 residues. Trimming shortened V by 0 bases and J by 5 bases, and 16 bases separated the two germline ends. In germline, CDR1 is SGHTA, CDR2 FQGTGA. CDR3: CASSLTPTGGEETQYF. The CDR3 DNA follows: TGTGCCAGCAGCTTAACCCCGACAGGTGGAGAGGAGACCCAGTACTTC.

This chain connects TRBV7-9 to TRBJ1-2, with D perhaps matching TRBD1 (5 bases). V shed 5 bases and J shed 4 bases, with 8 bases lying between them. This CDR3 spans 12 amino acids. The germline V gene encodes CDR1 SEHNR and CDR2 FQNEAQ (reference sequence). CDR3 in amino acids: CASSQDSYGYTF. The CDR3 DNA reads as TGTGCCAGCAGCCAAGACAGCTATGGCTACACCTTC. Using reference TRBV7-9 and TRBJ1-2 for the parts outside the CDR3, the full variable domain is DTGVSQNPRHKITKRGQNVTFRCDPISEHNRLYWYRQTLGQGPEFLTYFQNEAQLEKSRLLSDRFSAERPKGSFSTLEIQRTEQGDSAMYLCASSQDSYGYTFGSGTRLTVV.

V and J are TRBV7-9 and TRBJ1-1; D is possibly TRBD1 (5 bases). V was clipped by 3 bases and J by 1 base, with 9 bases between them. Germline CDR1 and CDR2: SEHNR and FQNEAQ (reference sequence). CDR3 length: 14 residues. This CDR3 is CASSFHGANTEAFF. The DNA of the CDR3 is TGTGCCAGCAGCTTTCATGGGGCGAACACTGAAGCTTTCTTT.

There are a few counts of this clone. The rearrangement uses TRBV28 and TRBJ2-3; D is undetermined. Germline lookup yields CDR1 MDHEN and CDR2 SYDVKM. The CDR3 covers 15 residues. V was trimmed by 1 base and J by 3 bases, leaving 11 bases between them. The CDR3 spells CASSLSRLMTDTQYF. The CDR3 nucleotides are TGTGCCAGCAGTTTATCCCGACTGATGACAGATACGCAGTATTTT.

The V call is TRBV3-1 (or the pseudogene TRBV3-2), the J call TRBJ2-7, with 8 positions matching TRBD2. Losses at the gene ends were 3 bases for V and 7 bases for J; bases not matched to a gene: 8. There are 14 residues in the CDR3. Germline CDR1 reads LGHDT; CDR2 reads YNNKEL (reference sequence). Written as DNA, the CDR3 is TGTGCCAGCAGCCAGACTAGCGAGGTGGGGGAGCAGTACTTC. As protein: CASSQTSEVGEQYF.

This clone came up a few times. The chain combines TRBV6-5 with TRBJ2-3; 7 positions match TRBD2. Germline V lookup: CDR1 MNHEY, CDR2 SVGAGI. The CDR3 length is 14 residues. V dropped 2 bases and J dropped 4; count of bases not matched to a gene: 3. CDR3 sequence reads: CASSYRDYSDTQYF. The CDR3 coding sequence is TGTGCCAGCAGTTACCGGGACTATTCAGATACGCAGTATTTT.

The chain recombines TRBV5-1 with TRBJ2-1; 7 positions match TRBD2. CDR3 size: 16 residues. The V segment lost 0 bases and the J segment 7 bases; nucleotides outside the gene matches: 10. Per the germline V gene, CDR1 is SGHRS and CDR2 is YFSETQ. In DNA form, the CDR3 reads TGCGCCAGCAGCTTGGCTGGACTAGTTCTAGCAAATGAGCAGTTCTTC. It encodes CASSLAGLVLANEQFF.

This clone was counted once. The genes are TRBV7-2 and TRBJ1-1, with 8 bases identical to TRBD1. Germline CDR1 is SGHTA and CDR2 is FQGNSA. V lost 4 bases and J lost 0; bases outside the gene matches: 4. The CDR3 totals 15 residues. In DNA, the CDR3 is TGTGCCAGCAGCTCCCAGGGGGCAGTGAACACTGAAGCTTTCTTT. Its protein product is CASSSQGAVNTEAFF.

This clone was picked up a small number of times. V is TRBV19 and J is TRBJ1-3, with D perhaps TRBD1 (6 bases). The germline gives CDR1 LNHDA, CDR2 SQIVND (reference sequence). The CDR3 consists of 14 residues. Trimming left V 7 bases short and J 2 bases short, with 12 bases between. The CDR3 sequence is CASTRGTAGNTIYF. The CDR3 region has the DNA TGTGCCAGTACGAGGGGGACCGCTGGAAACACCATATATTTT.

The chain carries TRBV11-2 and TRBJ2-1; TRBD2 agrees at 13 bases. Per germline, CDR1 SGHAT and CDR2 FQNNGV. This CDR3 comprises 18 residues. J gave up 5 bases and V 3 bases, and 10 bases lay outside the gene matches. CDR3 residues: CASSFASRGLAGHNEQFF. The CDR3, as DNA: TGTGCCAGCAGCTTCGCGTCGCGGGGACTAGCGGGACACAATGAGCAGTTCTTC.